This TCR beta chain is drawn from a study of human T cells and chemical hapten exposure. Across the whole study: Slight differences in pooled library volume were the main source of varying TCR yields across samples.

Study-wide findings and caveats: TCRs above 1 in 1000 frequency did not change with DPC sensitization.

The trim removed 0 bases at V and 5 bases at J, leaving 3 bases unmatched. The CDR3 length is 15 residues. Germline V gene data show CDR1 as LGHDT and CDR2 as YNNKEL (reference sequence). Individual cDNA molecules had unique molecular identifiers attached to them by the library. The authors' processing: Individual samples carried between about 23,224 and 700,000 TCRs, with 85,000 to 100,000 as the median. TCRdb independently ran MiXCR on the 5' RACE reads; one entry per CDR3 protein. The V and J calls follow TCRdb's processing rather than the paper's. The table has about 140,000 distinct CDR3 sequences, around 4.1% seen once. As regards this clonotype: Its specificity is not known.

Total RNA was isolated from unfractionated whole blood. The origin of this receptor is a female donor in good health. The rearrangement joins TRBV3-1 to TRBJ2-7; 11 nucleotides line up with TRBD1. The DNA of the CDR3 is TGTGCCAGCAGCCAAGAGAGGACAGGGGGCAACGAGCAGTACTTC. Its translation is CASSQERTGGNEQYF.